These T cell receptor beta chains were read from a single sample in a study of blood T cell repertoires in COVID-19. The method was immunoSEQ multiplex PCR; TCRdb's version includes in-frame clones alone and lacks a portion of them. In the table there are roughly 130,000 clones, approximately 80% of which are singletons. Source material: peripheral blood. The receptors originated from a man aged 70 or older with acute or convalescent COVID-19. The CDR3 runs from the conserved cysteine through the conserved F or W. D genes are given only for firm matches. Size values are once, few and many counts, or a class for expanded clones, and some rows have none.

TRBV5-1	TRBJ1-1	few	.	TGCGCCAGCAGCTTGGGGGTGGAACGACAATTGAACACTGAAGCTTTCTTT	CASSLGVERQLNTEAFF
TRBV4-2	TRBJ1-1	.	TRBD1	TGTGCCAGCAGCCAAGGTCAGGGGGTGGATGAAGCTTTCTTT	CASSQGQGVDEAFF
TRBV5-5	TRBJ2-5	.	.	TGTGCCAGCAGCTTGATGCAGCAAGAGACCCAGTACTTC	CASSLMQQETQYF
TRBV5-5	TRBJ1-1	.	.	TGTGCCAGCAGCTGGGGGAGGGCGGTAATGAACACTGAAGCTTTCTTT	CASSWGRAVMNTEAFF
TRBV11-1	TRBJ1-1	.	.	TGTGCCAGCAGCCCTAGGGGACTTAAGAACACTGAAGCTTTCTTT	CASSPRGLKNTEAFF
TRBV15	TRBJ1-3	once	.	TGTGCCACCAGCAGTTCCGGGGCTGGAAACACCATATATTTT	CATSSSGAGNTIYF
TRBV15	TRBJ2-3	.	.	TGTGCCACCAGCAGAGATTGGCGGCCCGCCCACAGCACAGATACGCAGTATTTT	CATSRDWRPAHSTDTQYF
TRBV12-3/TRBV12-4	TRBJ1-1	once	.	TGTGCCAGCAGCCTGGAGGGTGCGGCGGCTTTCTTT	CASSLEGAAAFF
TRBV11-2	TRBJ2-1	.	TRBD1	TGTGCCAGCAGGTGGACAGGCAGAACAAGTGAGCAGTTCTTC	CASRWTGRTSEQFF
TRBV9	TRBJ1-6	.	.	TGTGCCAGCGCTCCCGGGACTTCGGTATCACCCCTCCACTTT	CASAPGTSVSPLHF
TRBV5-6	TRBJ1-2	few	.	TGTGCCAGCACCCCAGGCCCAGGGAACTATGGCTACACCTTC	CASTPGPGNYGYTF
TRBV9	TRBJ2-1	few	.	TGTGCCAGCAGCGTAGGGACAGCTAATGAGCAGTTCTTC	CASSVGTANEQFF
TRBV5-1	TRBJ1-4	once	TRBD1	TGCGCCAGCAGTTGGGGACAGCTGAAAGAAAAACTGTTTTTT	CASSWGQLKEKLFF
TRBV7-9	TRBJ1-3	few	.	TGTGCCAGCAGTCCCGGCCAGGGTGGTGGAAACACCATATATTTT	CASSPGQGGGNTIYF
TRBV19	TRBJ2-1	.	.	TGTGCCAGTAGTACCCAAGACAGACGTGAGCAGTTCTTC	CASSTQDRREQFF
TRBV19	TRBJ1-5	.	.	TGTGCCAGTAGTATCGGGTCCCGGGACATTAGCAATCAGCCCCAGCATTTT	CASSIGSRDISNQPQHF
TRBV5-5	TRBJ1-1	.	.	TGTGCCAGCAGCTTCGGGCAGGGGTCGGACACTGAAGCTTTCTTT	CASSFGQGSDTEAFF
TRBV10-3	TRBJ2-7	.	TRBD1	TGTGCCATCAGTGTCCCCCCCGGGACAGGGGTATACGAGCAGTACTTC	CAISVPPGTGVYEQYF
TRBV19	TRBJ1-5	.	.	TGTGCCAGTAGTAGGGTCGGGGGTCAGCCCCAGCATTTT	CASSRVGGQPQHF
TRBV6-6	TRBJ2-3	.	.	TGTGCCAGCAGTTACTCTTCTACCAGCACAGATACGCAGTATTTT	CASSYSSTSTDTQYF
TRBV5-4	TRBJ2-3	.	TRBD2	TGTGCCAGCAGCTTAAGACTAGCGGGGGTCACAGATACGCAGTATTTT	CASSLRLAGVTDTQYF
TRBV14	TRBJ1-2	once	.	TGTGCCAGCAGAACAGGGTTAGGCTACACCTTC	CASRTGLGYTF
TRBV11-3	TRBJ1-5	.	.	TGTGCCAGCAGCTCCCGGACAGAGAAATACTATAGCAATCAGCCCCAGCATTTT	CASSSRTEKYYSNQPQHF
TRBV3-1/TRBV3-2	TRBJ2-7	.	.	TGTGCCAGCAGCCAAGGAGCCTACGAGCAGTACTTC	CASSQGAYEQYF
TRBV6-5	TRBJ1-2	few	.	TGTGCCAGCACCTACGGGGGACTGGGGTATGGCTACACCTTC	CASTYGGLGYGYTF
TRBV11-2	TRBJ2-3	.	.	TGTGCCAGCAGCTTAGCAGGAGGACTAACTAGCACAGATACGCAGTATTTT	CASSLAGGLTSTDTQYF
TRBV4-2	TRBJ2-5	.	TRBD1	TGTGCCAGCCAAGAGACGACAGGGGCGGCATCAGAGACCCAGTACTTC	CASQETTGAASETQYF
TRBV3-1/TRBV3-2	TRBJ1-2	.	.	TGTGCCAGCAGCCAAGGCCAGAACGGCTACACCTTC	CASSQGQNGYTF
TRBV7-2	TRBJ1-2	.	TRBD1	TGTGCCAGCAGCTTAGCCCAGGGGGCTTATGGCTACACCTTC	CASSLAQGAYGYTF
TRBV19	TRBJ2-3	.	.	TGTGCCAGTAGTATTTACGGGAGCACAGATACGCAGTATTTT	CASSIYGSTDTQYF
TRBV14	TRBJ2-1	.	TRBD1	TGTGCCAGCAGCCAAACGGGACAGTTTGGATTGGAGCAGTTCTTC	CASSQTGQFGLEQFF
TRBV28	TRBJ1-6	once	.	TGTGCCAGCACCATTAAGGCAGGAATCAATTCACCCCTCCACTTT	CASTIKAGINSPLHF
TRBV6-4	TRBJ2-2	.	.	TGTGCCAGCAGGGCACTAGACACCGGGGAGCTGTTTTTT	CASRALDTGELFF
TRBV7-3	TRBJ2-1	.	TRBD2	TGTGCCAGCGGTCTTAGCGGGGAATACAATGAGCAGTTCTTC	CASGLSGEYNEQFF
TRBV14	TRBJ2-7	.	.	TGTGCCAGCAGCCAAACTTTAGGGACTTCCTACGAGCAGTACTTC	CASSQTLGTSYEQYF
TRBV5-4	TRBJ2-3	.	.	TGTGCCAGCAGCTTGTCTTCCTCTAGCACAGATACGCAGTATTTT	CASSLSSSSTDTQYF
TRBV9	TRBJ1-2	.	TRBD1	TGTGCCAGCAGCCCGGGACAGGGAATCTCTAACTATGGCTACACCTTC	CASSPGQGISNYGYTF
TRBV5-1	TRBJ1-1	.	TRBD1	TGCGCCAGCAGCTTGGGGACAGGGTCCATGGACACTGAAGCTTTCTTT	CASSLGTGSMDTEAFF
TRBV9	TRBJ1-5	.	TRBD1	TGTGCCAGCAGCCCCGGACAGGGAGCTTTAAATCAGCCCCAGCATTTT	CASSPGQGALNQPQHF
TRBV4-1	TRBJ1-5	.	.	TGCGCCAGCAGCCAAGACCCAAATCAGCCCCAGCATTTT	CASSQDPNQPQHF
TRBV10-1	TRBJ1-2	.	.	TGCGCCAGCAGTGGAGGGGGGGTCGTGGCAGACTATGGCTACACCTTC	CASSGGGVVADYGYTF
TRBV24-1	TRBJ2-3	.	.	TGTGCCACCGGGAGTGGGTCCACGGATACGCAGTATTTT	CATGSGSTDTQYF
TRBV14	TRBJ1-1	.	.	TGTGCCAGCAGCCCCTATCCGGGGTTGAACACTGAAGCTTTCTTT	CASSPYPGLNTEAFF
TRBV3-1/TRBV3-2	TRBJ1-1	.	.	TGTGCCAGCAGCTTCAGTTCCTCTGAAGCTTTCTTT	CASSFSSSEAFF
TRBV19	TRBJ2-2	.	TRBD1	TGTGCCAGTAGAATAAGGGGACAGGCTATGCGCCCCGGGGAGCTGTTTTTT	CASRIRGQAMRPGELFF
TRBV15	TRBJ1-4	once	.	TGTGCCACCAGCAAACAACGAGGGCTTAATGAAAAACTGTTTTTT	CATSKQRGLNEKLFF
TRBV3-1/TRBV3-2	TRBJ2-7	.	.	TGTGCCAGCAGCCTATCCCCCGGGCCGAGGGTCTACGAGCAGTACTTC	CASSLSPGPRVYEQYF
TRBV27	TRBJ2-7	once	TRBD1	TGTGCCAGCAGACCTATAGACAGGGACTACGAGCAGTACTTC	CASRPIDRDYEQYF
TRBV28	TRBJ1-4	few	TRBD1	TGTGCCAGCGCCCCGGGACAGTTTAATGAAAAACTGTTTTTT	CASAPGQFNEKLFF
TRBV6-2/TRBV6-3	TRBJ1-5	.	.	TGTGCCAGCAGTCCACAGGAATTGGAACCCCAGCATTTT	CASSPQELEPQHF
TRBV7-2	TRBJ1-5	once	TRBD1	TGTGCCAGCGGACAGGGAGTCAATCAGCCCCAGCATTTT	CASGQGVNQPQHF
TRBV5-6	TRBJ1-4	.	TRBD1	TGTGCCAGCAGCTCGCGGGACAGTCGAAACGAAAAACTGTTTTTT	CASSSRDSRNEKLFF
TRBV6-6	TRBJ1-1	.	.	TGTGCCAGCAGTTTGGACAGATCGAACACTGAAGCTTTCTTT	CASSLDRSNTEAFF
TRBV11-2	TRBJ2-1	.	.	TGTGCCAGCAGCCCGGCCGAAAGCACAGGCTACAATGAGCAGTTCTTC	CASSPAESTGYNEQFF
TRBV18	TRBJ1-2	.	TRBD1	TGTGCCAGCTCTTACGTTGACAGGGAGAGGACCTTC	CASSYVDRERTF